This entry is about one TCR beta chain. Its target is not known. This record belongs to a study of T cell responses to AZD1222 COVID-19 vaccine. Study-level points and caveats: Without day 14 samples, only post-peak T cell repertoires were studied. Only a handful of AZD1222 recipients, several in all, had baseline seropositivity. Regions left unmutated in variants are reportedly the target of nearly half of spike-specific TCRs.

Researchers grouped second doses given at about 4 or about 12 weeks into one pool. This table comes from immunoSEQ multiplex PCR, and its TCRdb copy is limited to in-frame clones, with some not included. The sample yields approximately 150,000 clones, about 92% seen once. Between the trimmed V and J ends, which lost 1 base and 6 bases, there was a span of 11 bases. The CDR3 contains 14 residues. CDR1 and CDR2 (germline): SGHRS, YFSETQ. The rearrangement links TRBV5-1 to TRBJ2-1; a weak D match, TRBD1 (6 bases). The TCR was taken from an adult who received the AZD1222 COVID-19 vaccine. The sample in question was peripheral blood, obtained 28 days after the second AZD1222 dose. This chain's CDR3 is CASSLSGTLNEQFF. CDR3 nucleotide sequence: TGCGCCAGCAGCTTGTCCGGGACACTCAATGAGCAGTTCTTC.